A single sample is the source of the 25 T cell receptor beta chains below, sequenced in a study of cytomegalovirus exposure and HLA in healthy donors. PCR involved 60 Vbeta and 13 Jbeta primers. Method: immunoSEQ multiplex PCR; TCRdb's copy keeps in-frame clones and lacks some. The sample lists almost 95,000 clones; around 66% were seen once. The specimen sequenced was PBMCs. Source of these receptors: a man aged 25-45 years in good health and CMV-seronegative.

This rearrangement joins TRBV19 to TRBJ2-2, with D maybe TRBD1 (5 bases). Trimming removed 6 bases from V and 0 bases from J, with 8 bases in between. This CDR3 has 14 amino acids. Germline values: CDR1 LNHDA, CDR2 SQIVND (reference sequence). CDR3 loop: CASRRQTNTGELFF. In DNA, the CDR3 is TGTGCCAGTAGGCGACAGACGAACACCGGGGAGCTGTTTTTT.

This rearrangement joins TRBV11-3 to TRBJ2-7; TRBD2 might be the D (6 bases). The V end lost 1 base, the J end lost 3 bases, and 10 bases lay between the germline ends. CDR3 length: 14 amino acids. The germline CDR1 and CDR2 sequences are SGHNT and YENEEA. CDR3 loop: CASSLGAGHYEQYF. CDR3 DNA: TGTGCCAGCAGCTTAGGAGCGGGCCACTACGAGCAGTACTTC.

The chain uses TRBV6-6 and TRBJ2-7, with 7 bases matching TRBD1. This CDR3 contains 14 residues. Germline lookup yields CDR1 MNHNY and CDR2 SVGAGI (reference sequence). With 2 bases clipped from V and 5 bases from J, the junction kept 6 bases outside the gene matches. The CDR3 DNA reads TGTGCCAGCAGTTACAACAGGGGTAACAACGAGCAGTACTTC. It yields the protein CASSYNRGNNEQYF.

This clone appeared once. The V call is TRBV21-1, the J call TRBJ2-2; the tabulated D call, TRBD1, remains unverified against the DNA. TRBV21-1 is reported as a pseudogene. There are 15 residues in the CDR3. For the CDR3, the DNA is TGTGCCAGCAGCAAACCAACAGTGAACACCGGGGAGCTGTTTTTT. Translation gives CASSKPTVNTGELFF.

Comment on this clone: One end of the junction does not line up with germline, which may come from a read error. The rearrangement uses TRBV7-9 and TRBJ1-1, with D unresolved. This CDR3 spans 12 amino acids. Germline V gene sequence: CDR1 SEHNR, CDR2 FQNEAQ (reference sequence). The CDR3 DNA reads TGTTCCAGCAGCTTAGATTGGCGGGAAGCTTTCTTT. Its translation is CSSSLDWREAFF.

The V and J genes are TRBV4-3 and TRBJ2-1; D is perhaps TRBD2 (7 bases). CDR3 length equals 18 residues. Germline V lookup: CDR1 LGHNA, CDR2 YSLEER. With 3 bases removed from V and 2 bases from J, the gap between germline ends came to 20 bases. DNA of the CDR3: TGCGCCAGCAGCCACCCGAGGGGGGGGGACTTCACCTACAATGAGCAGTTCTTC. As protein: CASSHPRGGDFTYNEQFF.

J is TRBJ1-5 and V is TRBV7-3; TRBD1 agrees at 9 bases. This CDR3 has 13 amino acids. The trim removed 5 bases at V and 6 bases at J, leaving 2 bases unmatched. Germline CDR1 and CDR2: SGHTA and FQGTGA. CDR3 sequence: CASSTGGGQPQHF. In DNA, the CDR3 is TGTGCCAGCAGCACAGGGGGCGGTCAGCCCCAGCATTTT.

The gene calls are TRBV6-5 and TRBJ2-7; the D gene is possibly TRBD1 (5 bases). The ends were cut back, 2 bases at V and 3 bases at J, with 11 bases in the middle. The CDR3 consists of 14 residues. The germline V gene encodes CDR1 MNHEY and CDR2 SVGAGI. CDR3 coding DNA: TGTGCCAGCAGTTACGACCGAACAGGCTACGAGCAGTACTTC. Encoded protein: CASSYDRTGYEQYF.

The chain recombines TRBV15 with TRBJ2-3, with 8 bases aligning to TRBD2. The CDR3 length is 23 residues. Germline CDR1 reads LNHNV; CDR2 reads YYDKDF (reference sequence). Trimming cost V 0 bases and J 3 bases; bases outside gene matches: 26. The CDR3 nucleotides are TGTGCCACCAGCAGAGATGCGTCCGGGAGCGGGAGAACTCAACGAACACCTACAGATACGCAGTATTTT. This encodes CATSRDASGSGRTQRTPTDTQYF. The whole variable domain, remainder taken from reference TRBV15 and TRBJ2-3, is DAMVIQNPRYQVTQFGKPVTLSCSQTLNHNVMYWYQQKSSQAPKLLFHYYDKDFNNEADTPDNFQSRRPNTSFCFLDIRSPGLGDTAMYLCATSRDASGSGRTQRTPTDTQYFGPGTRLTVL.

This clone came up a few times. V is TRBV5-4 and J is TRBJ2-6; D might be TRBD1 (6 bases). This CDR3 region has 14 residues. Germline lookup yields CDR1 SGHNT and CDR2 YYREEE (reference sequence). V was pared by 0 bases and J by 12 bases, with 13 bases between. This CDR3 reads CASSLAGQLAVLTF. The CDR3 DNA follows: TGTGCCAGCAGCTTGGCTGGACAGCTTGCCGTCCTGACTTTC.

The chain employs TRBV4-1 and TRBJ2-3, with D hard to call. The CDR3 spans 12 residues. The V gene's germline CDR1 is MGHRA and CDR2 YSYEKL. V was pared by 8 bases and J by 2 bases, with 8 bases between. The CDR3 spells CASGPYTDTQYF. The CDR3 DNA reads TGCGCCAGCGGGCCTTACACAGATACGCAGTATTTT.

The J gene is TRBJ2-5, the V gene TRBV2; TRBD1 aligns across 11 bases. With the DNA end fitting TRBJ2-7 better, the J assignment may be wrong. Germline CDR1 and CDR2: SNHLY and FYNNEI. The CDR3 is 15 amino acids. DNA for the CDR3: TGTGCCAGCAGTGTTTTGGACAGGGGGCCCTACGAGCAGTACTTC. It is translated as CASSVLDRGPYEQYF.

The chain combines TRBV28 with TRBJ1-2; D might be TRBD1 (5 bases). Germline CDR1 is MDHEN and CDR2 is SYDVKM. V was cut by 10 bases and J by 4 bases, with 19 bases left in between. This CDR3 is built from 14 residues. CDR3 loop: CATPDSGKRYGYTF. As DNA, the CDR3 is TGTGCCACCCCCGACAGCGGGAAGCGCTATGGCTACACCTTC.

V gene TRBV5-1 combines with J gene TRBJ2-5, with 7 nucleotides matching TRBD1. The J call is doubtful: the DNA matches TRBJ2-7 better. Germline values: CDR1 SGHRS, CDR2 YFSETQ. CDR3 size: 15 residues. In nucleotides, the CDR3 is TGCGCCAGCAGCTTGGCGCGAGGGGGCGCCTACGAGCAGTACTTC. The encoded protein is CASSLARGGAYEQYF.

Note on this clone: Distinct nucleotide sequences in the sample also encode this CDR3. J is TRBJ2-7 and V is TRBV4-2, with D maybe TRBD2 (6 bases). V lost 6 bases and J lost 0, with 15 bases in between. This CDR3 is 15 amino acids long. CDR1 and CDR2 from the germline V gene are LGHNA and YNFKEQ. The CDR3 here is CASSPGGGSSYEQYF. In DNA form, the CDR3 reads TGTGCCAGCAGTCCCGGCGGAGGGAGCTCCTACGAGCAGTACTTC.

In DNA, the CDR3 is TGTGCCAGTCCATCGACTAGCGGAATGAACACCGGGGAGCTGTTTTTT. It codes for CASPSTSGMNTGELFF. The chain uses TRBV11-1 and TRBJ2-2; TRBD2 aligns across 9 bases. The germline gives CDR1 SGHAT, CDR2 FQDESV (reference sequence). CDR3 length: 16 residues. Trimming at V came to 9 bases and at J to 1 base, leaving 9 bases not matched to a gene.

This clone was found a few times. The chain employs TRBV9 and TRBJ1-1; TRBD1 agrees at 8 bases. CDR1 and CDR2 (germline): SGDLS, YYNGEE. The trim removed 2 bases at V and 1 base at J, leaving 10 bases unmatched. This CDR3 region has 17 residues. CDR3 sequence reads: CASSVTGGGRRNTEAFF. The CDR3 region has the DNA TGTGCCAGCAGCGTTACAGGGGGGGGCAGACGGAACACTGAAGCTTTCTTT.

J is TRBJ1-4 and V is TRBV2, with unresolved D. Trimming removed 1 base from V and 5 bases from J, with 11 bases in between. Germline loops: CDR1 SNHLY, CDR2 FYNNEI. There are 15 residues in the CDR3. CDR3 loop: CASSEDDPGNEKLFF. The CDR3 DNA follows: TGTGCCAGCAGTGAAGACGATCCGGGAAATGAAAAACTGTTTTTT.

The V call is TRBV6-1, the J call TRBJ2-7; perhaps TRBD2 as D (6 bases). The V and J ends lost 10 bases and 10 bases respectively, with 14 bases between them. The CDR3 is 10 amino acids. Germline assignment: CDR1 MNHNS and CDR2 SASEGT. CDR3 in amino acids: CATSRAGQYF. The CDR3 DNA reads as TGTGCCACCTCGCGGGCGGGACAGTACTTC.

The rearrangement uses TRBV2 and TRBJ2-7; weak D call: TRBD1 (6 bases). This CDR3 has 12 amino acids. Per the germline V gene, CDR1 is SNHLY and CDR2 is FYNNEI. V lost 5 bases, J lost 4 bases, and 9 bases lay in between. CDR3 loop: CASSRGIYEQYF. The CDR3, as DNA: TGTGCCAGCAGTAGGGGGATTTACGAGCAGTACTTC.

Written as DNA, the CDR3 is TGTGCCAGCTCACCACCGGGCGGGCCGGGCACCGGGGAGCTGTTTTTT. Amino acid sequence: CASSPPGGPGTGELFF. The J gene is TRBJ2-2, the V gene TRBV18, with D possibly being TRBD2 (5 bases). Germline values: CDR1 KGHSH, CDR2 LQKENI. The CDR3 length is 16 residues. The V and J ends lost 0 bases and 4 bases respectively, with 12 bases between them.

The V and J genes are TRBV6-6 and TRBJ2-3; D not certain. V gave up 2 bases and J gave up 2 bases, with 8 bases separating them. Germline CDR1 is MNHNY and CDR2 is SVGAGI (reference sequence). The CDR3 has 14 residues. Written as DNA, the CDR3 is TGTGCCAGCAGTTACGCCACTTCCACAGATACGCAGTATTTT. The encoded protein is CASSYATSTDTQYF.

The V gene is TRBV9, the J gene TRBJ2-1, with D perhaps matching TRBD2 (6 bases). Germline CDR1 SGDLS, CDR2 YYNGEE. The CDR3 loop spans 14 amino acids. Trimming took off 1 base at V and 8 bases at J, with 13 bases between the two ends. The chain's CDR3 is CASSVYGSGYEQFF. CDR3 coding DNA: TGTGCCAGCAGCGTATACGGGAGTGGCTATGAGCAGTTCTTC.

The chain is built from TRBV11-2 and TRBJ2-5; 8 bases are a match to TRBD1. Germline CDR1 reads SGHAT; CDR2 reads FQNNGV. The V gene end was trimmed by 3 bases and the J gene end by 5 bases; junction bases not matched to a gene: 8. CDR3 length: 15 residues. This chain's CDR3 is CASSFDRGVRETQYF. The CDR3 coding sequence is TGTGCCAGCAGCTTCGACAGGGGAGTCAGGGAGACCCAGTACTTC.

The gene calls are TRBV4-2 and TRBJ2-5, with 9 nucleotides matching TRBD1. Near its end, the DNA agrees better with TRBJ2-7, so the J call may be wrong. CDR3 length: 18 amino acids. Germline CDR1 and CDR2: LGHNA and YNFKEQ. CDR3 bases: TGTGCCAGCAGCCAAGACCCGGGCGGGACAGGGTATTCCTACGAGCAGTACTTC. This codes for CASSQDPGGTGYSYEQYF.